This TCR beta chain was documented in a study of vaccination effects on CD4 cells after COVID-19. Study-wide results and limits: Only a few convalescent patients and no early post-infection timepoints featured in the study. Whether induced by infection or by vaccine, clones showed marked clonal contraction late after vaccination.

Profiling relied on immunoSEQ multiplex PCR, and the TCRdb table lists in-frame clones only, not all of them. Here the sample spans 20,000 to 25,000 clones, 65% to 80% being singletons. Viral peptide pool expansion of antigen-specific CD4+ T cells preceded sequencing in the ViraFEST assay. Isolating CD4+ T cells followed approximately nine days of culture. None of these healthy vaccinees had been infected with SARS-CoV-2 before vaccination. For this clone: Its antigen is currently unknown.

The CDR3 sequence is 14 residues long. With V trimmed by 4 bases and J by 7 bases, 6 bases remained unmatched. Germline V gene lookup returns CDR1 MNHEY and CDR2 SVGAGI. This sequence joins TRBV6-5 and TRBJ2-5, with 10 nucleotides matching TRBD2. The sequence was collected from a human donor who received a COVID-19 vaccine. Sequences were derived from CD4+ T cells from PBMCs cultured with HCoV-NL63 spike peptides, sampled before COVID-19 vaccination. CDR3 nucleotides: TGTGCCAGCAGTTTGGACAGCGGGAGGGGGACCCAGTACTTC. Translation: CASSLDSGRGTQYF.